The clone carrying this T cell receptor (beta chain) has just one count. The record originates from a study of blood T cell repertoires in COVID-19. Background on the study: Sites in the United States, Italy and Spain provided acute and convalescent COVID-19 samples. T cells, B-cell-depleted T cells, or PBMCs supplied cDNA or gDNA.

V lost 8 bases to trimming and J lost 3 bases; unmatched junction nucleotides: 9. The CDR3 has 16 amino acids. Germline CDR1 MDHEN, CDR2 SYDVKM. The method was immunoSEQ multiplex PCR; TCRdb's version includes in-frame clones alone and lacks a portion of them. The sample consists of around 250,000 clones, 84% of them appearing once. This sequence joins TRBV28 and TRBJ1-5; 11 bases fit TRBD1. Specimen: peripheral blood. The origin of this receptor is a woman in her 40s who had recovered from COVID-19. The DNA for the CDR3 is TGTGCCAGCGGAGCCGGGACAGGGGGGTTCAATCAGCCCCAGCATTTT. It is translated as CASGAGTGGFNQPQHF.